A selection of T cell receptor beta chains follows, all from one sample in a study of blood T cell repertoires in COVID-19. TCRdb's table, derived via immunoSEQ multiplex PCR, lists solely in-frame clones and lacks some. This table holds 250,000 to 350,000 clones, about nine tenths found once. Sequencing was performed on PBMCs or T cells enriched from blood (not recorded which). The receptor set was obtained from a woman in her twenties or thirties who had recovered from COVID-19. The CDR3 runs from the conserved cysteine through the conserved F or W. Each record gives: D gene, J gene, V gene, clone size, CDR3 DNA, CDR3 protein. The D gene is left open where the match is weak. Clone size is shown for a subset of rows, as once, few, many or a class of expanded clone.

>TRBD2|TRBJ2-1|TRBV10-3|.
TGTGCCATCAGTGAAGGAGCGGGAGGGTACAATGAGCAGTTCTTC
CAISEGAGGYNEQFF
>.|TRBJ1-2|TRBV18|.
TGTGCCAGCTTATTCACGGACAGCCTTAACTATGGCTACACCTTC
CASLFTDSLNYGYTF
>.|TRBJ1-1|TRBV4-3|once
TGCGCCAGCAGCCTTACTTATCAGGGTAACACTGAAGCTTTCTTT
CASSLTYQGNTEAFF
>.|TRBJ1-1|TRBV14|.
TGTGCCAGCAGCCAAGAGGAGAGTTGGACTGAAGCTTTCTTT
CASSQEESWTEAFF
>TRBD1|TRBJ1-1|TRBV5-8|.
TGTGCCAGCAGCTTGGCCCTCAGGGGGCGCACTGAAGCTTTCTTT
CASSLALRGRTEAFF
>.|TRBJ1-2|TRBV28|.
TGTGCCAGCAGTTTAAATTCGGGAAGGGCGCTTGGCTACACCTTC
CASSLNSGRALGYTF
>TRBD2|TRBJ2-2|TRBV7-2|.
TGTGCCAGCAGCTCGACACTAGCGGGAGTTGCCACCGGGGAGCTGTTTTTT
CASSSTLAGVATGELFF
>.|TRBJ2-5|TRBV2|.
TGTGCCAGCAGTGACCCTCCGCAGGGGGGAGAGACCCAGTACTTC
CASSDPPQGGETQYF
>.|TRBJ1-1|TRBV7-3|.
TGTGCCAGAAGAGACGGGGTGTGCACTGAAGCTTTCTTT
CARRDGVCTEAFF
>.|TRBJ2-1|TRBV18|.
TGTGCCAGCTCACCTCCGACTAGTTACAATGAGCAGTTCTTC
CASSPPTSYNEQFF
>.|TRBJ1-5|TRBV15|.
TGTGCCACCAGCCCGGGTTCTCAGCCCCAGCATTTT
CATSPGSQPQHF
>.|TRBJ2-3|TRBV5-8|.
TGTGCCAGCCCTCCTCAGGGGACACCCCACACAGATACGCAGTATTTT
CASPPQGTPHTDTQYF
>TRBD1|TRBJ2-1|TRBV2|.
TGTGCCAGCACTGGGGACAGGGTATACAATGAGCAGTTCTTC
CASTGDRVYNEQFF
>TRBD1|TRBJ1-5|TRBV19|.
TGTGCCAGTAGTATCCCCTTCGGCGGTCAGGGGGTTCAGCCCCAGCATTTT
CASSIPFGGQGVQPQHF
>.|TRBJ1-3|TRBV9|.
TGTGCCAGCAGCGCCGGCGCCACGAGGTCAGGAAACACCATATATTTT
CASSAGATRSGNTIYF
>.|TRBJ1-4|TRBV7-9|.
TGTGCCAGCAGCCAAGGACAGTACAATGAAAAACTGTTTTTT
CASSQGQYNEKLFF
>.|TRBJ1-2|TRBV10-3|.
TGTGCCATCAGTGAGTCGACAGCAACGACCTATGGCTACACCTTC
CAISESTATTYGYTF
>.|TRBJ1-3|TRBV9|.
TGTGCCAGCAGCGTAGATCCAGGGACTGGAAACACCATATATTTT
CASSVDPGTGNTIYF
>.|TRBJ2-2|TRBV11-2|.
TGTGCCAGCAGCTTCGGCACCGGGGAGCTGTTTTTT
CASSFGTGELFF
>.|TRBJ2-1|TRBV28|.
TGTGCCAGCAGTTTCAGCTCCTACAATGAGCAGTTCTTC
CASSFSSYNEQFF
>.|TRBJ2-5|TRBV7-8|.
TGTGCCAGCAGCCCGGACAGTTACCAAGAGACCCAGTACTTC
CASSPDSYQETQYF
>.|TRBJ2-3|TRBV5-1|.
TGCGCCAGCAGCCCTCTAACAGGGCTCACAGATACGCAGTATTTT
CASSPLTGLTDTQYF
>TRBD2|TRBJ2-1|TRBV5-8|.
TGTGCCAGCAGCTTGGGCGGGACTAGCGGCGATGAGCAGTTCTTC
CASSLGGTSGDEQFF
>TRBD2|TRBJ2-1|TRBV19|.
TGTGCCACCCAGGCGCTAGCGGGGTCCAATGAGCAGTTCTTC
CATQALAGSNEQFF
>TRBD1|TRBJ2-3|TRBV5-1|.
TGCGCCAGCAGCTTGGGTGGGACAGGGGGTGCTGATACGCAGTATTTT
CASSLGGTGGADTQYF
>.|TRBJ2-7|TRBV27|.
TGTGCCAGCAGTTCGCAGACAGCTTACGAGCAGTACTTC
CASSSQTAYEQYF
>TRBD1|TRBJ1-4|TRBV6-1|.
TGTGCCAGCAGTGAACCGGGACAGGTAACGGAAAAACTGTTTTTT
CASSEPGQVTEKLFF
>TRBD1|TRBJ2-2|TRBV6-2/TRBV6-3|.
TGTGCCAGCAGGCCTTGGACAGGGTACACCGGGGAGCTGTTTTTT
CASRPWTGYTGELFF
>.|TRBJ1-2|TRBV7-2|.
TGTGCCAGCACCTCAAGCGGGGCGGTTGGCTATGGCTACACCTTC
CASTSSGAVGYGYTF
>TRBD1|TRBJ1-1|TRBV28|.
TGTGCCAGCAGTCTCCCGACAGGGGTGAGCACTGAAGCTTTCTTT
CASSLPTGVSTEAFF
>.|TRBJ1-1|TRBV18|.
TGTGCCAGCTCACCACAGGGGTGGGACACTGAAGCTTTCTTT
CASSPQGWDTEAFF
>TRBD1|TRBJ2-6|TRBV7-3|.
TGTGCCAGCAGCTCTCTACCCGGGACAGGCCTCTCTGGGGCCAACGTCCTGACTTTC
CASSSLPGTGLSGANVLTF
>TRBD2|TRBJ2-1|TRBV14|once
TGTGCCAGCAGCCGGGGGACTAGCGGGATAAGGCAGTTCTTC
CASSRGTSGIRQFF
>.|TRBJ2-1|TRBV27|.
TGTGCCAGCAGTTTAGGATTAGTCGGGAATGAGCAGTTCTTC
CASSLGLVGNEQFF
>TRBD1|TRBJ2-7|TRBV9|.
TGTGCCAGCAGCGTAGTCTCCCACCCGGGACAGGGTCTCTACGAGCAGTACTTC
CASSVVSHPGQGLYEQYF
>.|TRBJ1-1|TRBV29-1|once
TGCAGCGTAGACTTACAGGGTTCGGCTTTCTTT
CSVDLQGSAFF
>.|TRBJ1-3|TRBV25-1|.
TGTGCCAGCAGTGAATACTCAGGGAACTCTGGAAACACCATATATTTT
CASSEYSGNSGNTIYF
>.|TRBJ1-4|TRBV7-9|.
TGTGCCAGCAGCTTCGGTGCAACTAATGAAAAACTGTTTTTT
CASSFGATNEKLFF
>.|TRBJ1-1|TRBV18|.
TGTGCCAGCTCACCACGCCCTGGGGGGACTGAAGCTTTCTTT
CASSPRPGGTEAFF
>.|TRBJ1-1|TRBV27|.
TGTGCCAGCAGTTTATCCCTTACTCGACAGTCCCCTGAAGCTTTCTTT
CASSLSLTRQSPEAFF
>TRBD1|TRBJ2-2|TRBV27|few
TGTGCCAGCAGTCCGGGACAGGGATATCAGAGGGAGCTGTTTTTT
CASSPGQGYQRELFF
>.|TRBJ1-3|TRBV7-6|once
TGTGCCAGCACCTCCAGGGTGGCGGAGGGAAACACCATATATTTT
CASTSRVAEGNTIYF
>TRBD2|TRBJ2-7|TRBV6-2/TRBV6-3|.
TGTGCCAGCAGTTTTCTGGCGGGAGGAACGTCCTCCGAGCAGTACTTC
CASSFLAGGTSSEQYF
>.|TRBJ1-1|TRBV19|.
TGTGCCAGTAGGGGGGGTTTAGACGCTGAAGCTTTCTTT
CASRGGLDAEAFF
>.|TRBJ1-1|TRBV6-5|.
TGTGCCAGCAGTTATGACAACCTGAACACTGAAGCTTTCTTT
CASSYDNLNTEAFF